This T cell receptor (beta chain) was obtained from a study of blood T cell repertoires in COVID-19. Per the germline V gene, CDR1 is SGHVS and CDR2 is FQNEAQ. V dropped 2 bases and J dropped 4; count of bases not matched to a gene: 7. This CDR3 contains 16 residues. Assay: immunoSEQ multiplex PCR; the TCRdb copy retains only in-frame clones and omits some. The sample lists some 83,000 clones, approximately 90% seen once, with roughly 2.1% in the top ten. Sequencing used peripheral blood. The genes are TRBV7-8 and TRBJ2-2, with 7 bases lining up with TRBD2. The receptor was isolated from a man aged 50-60 years with acute or convalescent COVID-19. This CDR3 is CASSLTWGEGTGELFF. The CDR3 nucleotides are TGTGCCAGCAGCTTAACTTGGGGGGAGGGCACCGGGGAGCTGTTTTTT.